This T cell receptor (beta chain) was recovered during a study of shared clonotypes between healthy human individuals. Study-wide context: Per-donor plates numbered three CD4 naive, three CD4 memory, two CD8 naive and one CD8 memory.

The data were produced by immunoSEQ multiplex PCR, yet TCRdb's version contains in-frame clones alone and is incomplete. The repertoire consists of around 600,000 clones, with 98% occurring once and the leading ten covering approximately 0.33%. Whole-study findings and limits: Incomplete sequencing of sorted subsets was indicated by rarefaction despite large depth. In general, naive subsets displayed greater estimated richness than memory subsets did.

Trimming cost V 5 bases and J 0 bases; bases outside gene matches: 3. Germline-derived CDR1 and CDR2 are ENHRY and SYGVKD. This CDR3 is built from 17 residues. As defined, naive CD8 cells were CD45RO-negative and positively selected for CCR7, with terminally differentiated effector memory CD45RA+ cells excluded. As concerns this clone: Its cognate antigen is unknown.

Sequenced: naive CD8+ T cells sorted from blood. The chain employs TRBV10-3 and TRBJ2-1; 14 nucleotides match TRBD2. The TCR originated in a man aged 25-45 years in good health. This CDR3 is CAISIGTSGSSYNEQFF. Written as DNA, the CDR3 is TGTGCCATCAGTATAGGGACTAGCGGGAGCTCCTACAATGAGCAGTTCTTC.